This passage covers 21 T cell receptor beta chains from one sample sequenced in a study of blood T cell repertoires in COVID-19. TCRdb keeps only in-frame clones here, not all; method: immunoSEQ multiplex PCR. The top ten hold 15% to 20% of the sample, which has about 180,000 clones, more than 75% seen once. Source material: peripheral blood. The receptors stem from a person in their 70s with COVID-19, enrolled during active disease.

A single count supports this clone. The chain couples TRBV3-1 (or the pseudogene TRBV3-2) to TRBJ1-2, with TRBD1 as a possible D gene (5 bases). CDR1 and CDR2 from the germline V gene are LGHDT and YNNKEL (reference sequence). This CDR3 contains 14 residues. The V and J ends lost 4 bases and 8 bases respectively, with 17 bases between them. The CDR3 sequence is CASSLQGGRSGYTF. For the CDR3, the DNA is TGTGCCAGCAGCCTGCAGGGTGGGAGGAGCGGCTACACCTTC.

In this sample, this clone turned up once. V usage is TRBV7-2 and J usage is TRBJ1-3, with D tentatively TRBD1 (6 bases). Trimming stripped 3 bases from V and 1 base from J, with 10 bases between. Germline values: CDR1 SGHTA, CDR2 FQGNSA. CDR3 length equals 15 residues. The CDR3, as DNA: TGTGCCAGCAGCTTGTACAGGGCGTCTGGAAACACCATATATTTT. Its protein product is CASSLYRASGNTIYF.

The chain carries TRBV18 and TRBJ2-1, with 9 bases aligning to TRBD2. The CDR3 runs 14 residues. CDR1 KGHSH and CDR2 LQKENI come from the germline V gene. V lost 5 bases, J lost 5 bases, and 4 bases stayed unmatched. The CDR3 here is CASSIRGRDNEQFF. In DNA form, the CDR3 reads TGTGCCAGCTCAATCCGCGGGAGGGACAATGAGCAGTTCTTC.

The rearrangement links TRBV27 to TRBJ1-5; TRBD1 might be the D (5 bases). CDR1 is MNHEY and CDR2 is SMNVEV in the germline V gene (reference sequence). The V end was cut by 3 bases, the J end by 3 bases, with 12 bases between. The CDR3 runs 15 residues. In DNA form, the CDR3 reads TGTGCCAGCAGTTTGGAGTGGGGGGTCAATCAGCCCCAGCATTTT. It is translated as CASSLEWGVNQPQHF.

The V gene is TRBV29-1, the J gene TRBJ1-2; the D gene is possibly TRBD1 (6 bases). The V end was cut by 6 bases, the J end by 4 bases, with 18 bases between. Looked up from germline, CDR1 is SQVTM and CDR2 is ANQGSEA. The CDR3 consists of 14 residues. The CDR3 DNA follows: TGCAGCGTGCTCCCCCAGGGGTCTGGCTATGGCTACACCTTC. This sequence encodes CSVLPQGSGYGYTF.

The CDR3 here is CASSRGGSEQYF. CDR3 nucleotide sequence: TGTGCCAGCAGCCGGGGAGGCTCCGAGCAGTACTTC. J is TRBJ2-7 and V is TRBV5-4; possible D gene TRBD2, 6 bases. CDR1 is SGHNT and CDR2 is YYREEE in the germline V gene (reference sequence). V dropped 4 bases and J dropped 6 bases, with 11 bases sitting between them. The CDR3 extends over 12 amino acids.

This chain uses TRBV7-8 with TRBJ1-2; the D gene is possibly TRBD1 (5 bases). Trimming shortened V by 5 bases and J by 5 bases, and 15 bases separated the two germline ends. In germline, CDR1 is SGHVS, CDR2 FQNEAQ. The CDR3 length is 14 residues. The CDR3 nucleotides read TGTGCCAGCAGCCGACCCGAACAGGATTATGGCTACACCTTC. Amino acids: CASSRPEQDYGYTF.

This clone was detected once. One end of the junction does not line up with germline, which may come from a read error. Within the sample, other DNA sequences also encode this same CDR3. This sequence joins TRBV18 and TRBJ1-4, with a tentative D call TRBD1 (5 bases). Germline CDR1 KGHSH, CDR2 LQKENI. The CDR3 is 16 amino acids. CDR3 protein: CASSPLPSGGNEKLFF. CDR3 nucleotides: TGTGCCAGCTCACCACTTCCTTCGGGGGGTAATGAGAAACTGTTTTTT.

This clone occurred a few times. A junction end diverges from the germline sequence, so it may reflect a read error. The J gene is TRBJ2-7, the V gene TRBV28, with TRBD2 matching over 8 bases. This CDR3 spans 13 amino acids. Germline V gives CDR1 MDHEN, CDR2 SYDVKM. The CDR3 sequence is CASFRGTSKSTDF. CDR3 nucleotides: TGTGCCAGCTTCCGGGGGACTAGTAAGTCAACGGACTTC.

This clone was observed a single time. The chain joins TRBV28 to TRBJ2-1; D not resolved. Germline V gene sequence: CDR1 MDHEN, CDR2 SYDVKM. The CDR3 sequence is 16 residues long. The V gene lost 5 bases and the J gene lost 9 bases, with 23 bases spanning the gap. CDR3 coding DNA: TGTGCCAGCAGTCCTGACTTGGCCAGCGTGGTTGGTGAGCAGTTCTTC. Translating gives CASSPDLASVVGEQFF.

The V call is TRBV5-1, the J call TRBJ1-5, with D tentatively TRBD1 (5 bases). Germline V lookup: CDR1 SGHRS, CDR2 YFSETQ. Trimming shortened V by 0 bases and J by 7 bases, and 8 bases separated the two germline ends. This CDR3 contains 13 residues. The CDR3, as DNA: TGCGCCAGCAGCTTGGTGGGGCACCAGCCCCAGCATTTT. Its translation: CASSLVGHQPQHF.

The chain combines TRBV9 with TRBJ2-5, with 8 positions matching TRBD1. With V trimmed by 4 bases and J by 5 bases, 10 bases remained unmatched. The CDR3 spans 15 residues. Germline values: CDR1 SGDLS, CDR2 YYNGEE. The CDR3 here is CASSPWTGPRETQYF. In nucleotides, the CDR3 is TGTGCCAGCAGCCCTTGGACAGGGCCCCGGGAGACCCAGTACTTC.

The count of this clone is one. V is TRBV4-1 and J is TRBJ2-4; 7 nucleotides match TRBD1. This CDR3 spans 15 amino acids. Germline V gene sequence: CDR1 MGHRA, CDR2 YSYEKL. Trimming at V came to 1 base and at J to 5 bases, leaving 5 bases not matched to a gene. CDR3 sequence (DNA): TGCGCCAGCAGCCAAGGTGGGCAGGGGGAAAACATTCAGTACTTC. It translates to CASSQGGQGENIQYF.

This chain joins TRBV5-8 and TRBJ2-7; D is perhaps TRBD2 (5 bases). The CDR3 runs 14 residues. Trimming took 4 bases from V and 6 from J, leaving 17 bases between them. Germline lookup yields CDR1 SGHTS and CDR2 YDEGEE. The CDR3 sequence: CASSDGTGFREQYF. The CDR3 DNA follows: TGTGCCAGCAGCGACGGAACGGGATTCCGCGAGCAGTACTTC.

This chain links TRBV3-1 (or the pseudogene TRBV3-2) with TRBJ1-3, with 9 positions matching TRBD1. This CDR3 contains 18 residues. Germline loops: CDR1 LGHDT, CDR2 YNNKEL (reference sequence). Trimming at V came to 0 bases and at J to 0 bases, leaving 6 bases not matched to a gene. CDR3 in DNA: TGTGCCAGCAGCCAAGACCGGGACAGGGATTCCTCTGGAAACACCATATATTTT. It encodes CASSQDRDRDSSGNTIYF.

The CDR3 nucleotides read TGTGCCTGGGGGACACGGGGGGCAGGGTTGAATCAGCCCCAGCATTTT. Translated, it gives CAWGTRGAGLNQPQHF. This rearrangement joins TRBV30 to TRBJ1-5, with D maybe TRBD1 (6 bases). The ends were cut back, 5 bases at V and 4 bases at J, with 21 bases in the middle. Germline CDR1 and CDR2: GTSNPN and SVGIG (reference sequence). The CDR3 has 16 residues.

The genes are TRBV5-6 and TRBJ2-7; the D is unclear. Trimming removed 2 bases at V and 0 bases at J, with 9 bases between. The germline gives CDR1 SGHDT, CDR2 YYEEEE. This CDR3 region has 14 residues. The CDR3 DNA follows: TGTGCCAGCAGCTTATTGTCAGTCTCCTACGAGCAGTACTTC. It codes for CASSLLSVSYEQYF.

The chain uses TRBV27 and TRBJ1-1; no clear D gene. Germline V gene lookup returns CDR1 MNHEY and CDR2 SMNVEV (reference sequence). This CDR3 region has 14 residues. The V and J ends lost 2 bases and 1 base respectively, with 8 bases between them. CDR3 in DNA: TGTGCCAGCAGTTTAATGGCGGGGAACACTGAAGCTTTCTTT. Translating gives CASSLMAGNTEAFF.

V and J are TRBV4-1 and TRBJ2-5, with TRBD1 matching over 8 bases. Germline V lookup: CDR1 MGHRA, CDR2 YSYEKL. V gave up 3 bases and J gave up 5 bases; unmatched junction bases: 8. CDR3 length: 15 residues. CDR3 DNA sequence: TGCGCCAGCAGCCAGACAGGGGATGGGGGGGAGACCCAGTACTTC. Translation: CASSQTGDGGETQYF.

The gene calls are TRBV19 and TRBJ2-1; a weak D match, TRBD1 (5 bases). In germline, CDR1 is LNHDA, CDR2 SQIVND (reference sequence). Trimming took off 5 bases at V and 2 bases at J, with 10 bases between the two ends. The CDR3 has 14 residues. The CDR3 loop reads CASSQGLAYNEQFF. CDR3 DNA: TGTGCCAGTAGTCAGGGCCTGGCCTACAATGAGCAGTTCTTC. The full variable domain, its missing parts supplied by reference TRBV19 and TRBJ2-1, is DGGITQSPKYLFRKEGQNVTLSCEQNLNHDAMYWYRQDPGQGLRLIYYSQIVNDFQKGDIAEGYSVSREKKESFPLTVTSAQKNPTAFYLCASSQGLAYNEQFFGPGTRLTVL.

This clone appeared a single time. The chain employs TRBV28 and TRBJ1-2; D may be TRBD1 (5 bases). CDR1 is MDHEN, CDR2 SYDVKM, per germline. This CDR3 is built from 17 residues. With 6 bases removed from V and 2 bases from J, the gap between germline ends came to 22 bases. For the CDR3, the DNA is TGTGCCAGCAGACTCGGTGGGTTCGGGGGAGCCAACTATGGCTACACCTTC. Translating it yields CASRLGGFGGANYGYTF.